The 27 T cell receptor beta chains below all came from one sample that was sequenced in a study of CD8 T cells in Susac syndrome. Reverse transcription of about 0.5 to 1 ug RNA used random hexamers. TCRdb called the immunoSEQ multiplex PCR reads again in MiXCR, with one record for every CDR3 protein. The sample has 170,000 or so distinct CDR3 sequences, just under 95% seen once. The sequenced material came from CD4+ T cells from PBMCs. The receptors come from a human donor with Susac syndrome.

The CDR3 protein is CASSQELLGSGVQETQYF. In DNA form, the CDR3 reads TGTGCCAGCAGCCAAGAACTTCTAGGTAGCGGGGTTCAAGAGACCCAGTACTTC. The chain carries TRBV4-2 and TRBJ2-5; 8 bases are shared with TRBD2. This CDR3 has 18 residues. V dropped 0 bases and J dropped 2; count of bases not matched to a gene: 11. Germline V lookup: CDR1 LGHNA, CDR2 YNFKEQ.

CDR3 sequence reads: CASSFAGTETGPQHF. In DNA, the CDR3 is TGTGCCAGCAGTTTTGCCGGGACAGAGACGGGGCCCCAGCATTTT. The chain links TRBV27 to TRBJ1-5; 7 bases fit TRBD1. The length of the CDR3 is 15 residues. CDR1 is MNHEY, CDR2 SMNVEV, per germline (reference sequence). Losses at the gene ends were 3 bases for V and 9 bases for J; bases not matched to a gene: 11.

The rearrangement joins TRBV20-1 to TRBJ2-7, with D possibly TRBD1 on 6 matching bases. Germline V lookup: CDR1 DFQATT, CDR2 SNEGSKA (reference sequence). This CDR3 comprises 16 residues. Trimming shortened V by 0 bases and J by 0 bases, and 15 bases separated the two germline ends. The DNA for the CDR3 is TGCAGTGCTAGAGATGGCGGACAGACAATCTCCTACGAGCAGTACTTC. Translating it yields CSARDGGQTISYEQYF.

The V gene is TRBV3-1, the J gene TRBJ2-2, with a possible D match to TRBD1 (6 bases). This CDR3 has 14 amino acids. Germline CDR1 LGHDT, CDR2 YNNKEL (reference sequence). Trimming took off 0 bases at V and 9 bases at J, with 11 bases between the two ends. CDR3: CASSQEVQGRELFF. In DNA form, the CDR3 reads TGTGCCAGCAGCCAAGAGGTTCAGGGGAGGGAGCTGTTTTTT.

The chain employs TRBV20-1 and TRBJ2-1, with TRBD2 matching over 11 bases. With V trimmed by 3 bases and J by 4 bases, 5 bases remained unmatched. The length of the CDR3 is 15 residues. Germline lookup yields CDR1 DFQATT and CDR2 SNEGSKA (reference sequence). The CDR3 sequence is CSASSLAGGYNEQFF. The CDR3 DNA follows: TGCAGTGCTAGTTCCCTAGCGGGGGGTTACAATGAGCAGTTCTTC.

The genes are TRBV9 and TRBJ2-7; TRBD2 is a possible D gene (6 bases). CDR1 and CDR2 (germline): SGDLS, YYNGEE. The CDR3 runs to 14 residues. Trimming removed 0 bases from V and 4 bases from J, with 11 bases in between. CDR3 in amino acids: CASSVAGESYEQYF. The DNA of the CDR3 is TGTGCCAGCAGCGTAGCGGGAGAATCGTACGAGCAGTACTTC.

V is TRBV20-1 and J is TRBJ2-7; TRBD1 or TRBD2 may be the D gene (5 bases each). Trimming took off 3 bases at V and 1 base at J, with 10 bases between the two ends. The CDR3 is made up of 13 amino acids. The V gene's germline CDR1 is DFQATT and CDR2 SNEGSKA (reference sequence). The chain's CDR3 is CSASRDGSYEQYF. DNA for the CDR3: TGCAGTGCTAGCCGGGACGGGTCCTACGAGCAGTACTTC.

V is TRBV28 and J is TRBJ2-7, with D possibly TRBD1 on 7 matching bases. This CDR3 spans 14 amino acids. CDR1 MDHEN and CDR2 SYDVKM come from the germline V gene. V gave up 5 bases and J gave up 5 bases, with 16 bases separating them. CDR3 residues: CASSVGGGPNEQYF. The CDR3 bases are TGTGCCAGCAGTGTAGGAGGGGGCCCCAACGAGCAGTACTTC.

V and J are TRBV7-9 and TRBJ2-7; 7 positions agree with TRBD1. V gave up 5 bases and J gave up 3 bases; unmatched junction bases: 10. There are 15 residues in the CDR3. CDR1 is SEHNR, CDR2 FQNEAQ, per germline (reference sequence). CDR3 DNA sequence: TGTGCCAGCAGCAGAGCGACAGGGTCAGGCTACGAGCAGTACTTC. It specifies CASSRATGSGYEQYF.

The V call is TRBV7-9, the J call TRBJ1-1; D uncertain. Between the trimmed V and J ends, which lost 3 bases and 5 bases, there was a span of 16 bases. The CDR3 is 15 amino acids. CDR1 is SEHNR and CDR2 is FQNEAQ in the germline V gene (reference sequence). This chain's CDR3 is CASSLGTLRKTEAFF. The CDR3 DNA reads TGTGCCAGCAGCTTGGGAACTCTCAGAAAAACTGAAGCTTTCTTT.

The V call is TRBV28, the J call TRBJ2-4, with D perhaps TRBD2 (7 bases). The germline V and J ends were trimmed by 2 bases and 0 bases, with 11 bases remaining between them. Germline-derived CDR1 and CDR2 are MDHEN and SYDVKM. The CDR3 consists of 16 residues. The CDR3: CASSLAGALAKNIQYF. The CDR3 DNA reads TGTGCCAGCAGTTTAGCGGGGGCGCTAGCCAAAAACATTCAGTACTTC. Full variable domain (missing parts from reference TRBV28 and TRBJ2-4): DVKVTQSSRYLVKRTGEKVFLECVQDMDHENMFWYRQDPGLGLRLIYFSYDVKMKEKGDIPEGYSVSREKKERFSLILESASTNQTSMYLCASSLAGALAKNIQYFGAGTRLSVL.

The J gene is TRBJ1-4, the V gene TRBV2, with unresolved D. Germline CDR1 is SNHLY and CDR2 is FYNNEI. Trimming left V 6 bases short and J 11 bases short, with 19 bases between. CDR3 length: 14 residues. The CDR3 DNA is TGTGCCAGCAGCCCTGGGTCCACAGCGGAGAAACTGTTTTTT. It yields the protein CASSPGSTAEKLFF. Using reference TRBV2 and TRBJ1-4 for the parts outside the CDR3, the full variable domain is EPEVTQTPSHQVTQMGQEVILRCVPISNHLYFYWYRQILGQKVEFLVSFYNNEISEKSEIFDDQFSVERPDGSNFTLKIRSTKLEDSAMYFCASSPGSTAEKLFFGSGTQLSVL.

The chain has TRBV20-1 and TRBJ1-5; maybe TRBD1 (5 bases). Germline assignment: CDR1 DFQATT and CDR2 SNEGSKA (reference sequence). The CDR3 runs 20 residues. V gave up 5 bases and J gave up 2 bases, with 31 bases separating them. Here the CDR3 DNA reads TGCAGTGCTTCGGGACTCCGGGACTCTATCCCCCGGAAGCGCAATCAGCCCCAGCATTTT. Protein sequence: CSASGLRDSIPRKRNQPQHF.

This CDR3 reads CSVEVGGMNTEAFF. Written as DNA, the CDR3 is TGCAGCGTTGAAGTGGGAGGGATGAACACTGAAGCTTTCTTT. V and J are TRBV29-1 and TRBJ1-1; D ambiguous. Trimming stripped 1 base from V and 0 bases from J, with 9 bases between. Germline V gene lookup returns CDR1 SQVTM and CDR2 ANQGSEA. The CDR3 has 14 residues.

The chain uses TRBV15 and TRBJ1-5; the D gene is possibly TRBD1 (6 bases). The germline V gene has CDR1 LNHNV and CDR2 YYDKDF (reference sequence). The CDR3 contains 15 residues. The ends were cut back, 0 bases at V and 7 bases at J, with 13 bases in the middle. In DNA, the CDR3 is TGTGCCACCAGCAGAGATGTACAGGGCCCCCAGCCCCAGCATTTT. Translated: CATSRDVQGPQPQHF.

The V gene is TRBV5-1, the J gene TRBJ2-3, with a weak D call TRBD2 (6 bases). The CDR3 loop spans 14 amino acids. V lost 0 bases and J 5 bases, leaving 10 bases between the germline ends. Germline CDR1 is SGHRS and CDR2 is YFSETQ. As DNA, the CDR3 is TGCGCCAGCAGCTTGGCAACGCGGGAAGATACGCAGTATTTT. Amino acid sequence: CASSLATREDTQYF.

The J gene is TRBJ2-3, the V gene TRBV2, with 7 bases aligning to TRBD2. The V gene end was trimmed by 8 bases and the J gene end by 2 bases; junction bases not matched to a gene: 7. This CDR3 is 14 amino acids long. The germline gives CDR1 SNHLY, CDR2 FYNNEI. CDR3 sequence: CASRAGFNTDTQYF. The CDR3, as DNA: TGTGCCAGCCGAGCGGGGTTTAACACAGATACGCAGTATTTT.

J is TRBJ2-7 and V is TRBV20-1; D is possibly TRBD1 (6 bases). The CDR3 has 15 amino acids. Germline assignment: CDR1 DFQATT and CDR2 SNEGSKA (reference sequence). Trimming removed 0 bases at V and 4 bases at J, with 16 bases between. The CDR3 protein is CSARDQGHRGYEQYF. In nucleotides, the CDR3 is TGCAGTGCTAGAGATCAGGGGCATAGGGGTTACGAGCAGTACTTC.

The rearrangement links TRBV11-2 to TRBJ2-1, with D possibly matching TRBD2 (5 bases). Germline CDR1 SGHAT, CDR2 FQNNGV. The CDR3 totals 14 residues. With 1 base removed from V and 8 bases from J, the gap between germline ends came to 12 bases. CDR3 region: CASSLVPSSDEQFF. The CDR3 nucleotides are TGTGCCAGCAGCTTAGTCCCTAGCTCGGATGAGCAGTTCTTC.

The table lists this clonotype with a few counts. This chain links TRBV5-1 with TRBJ2-1, with D perhaps assigned TRBD1 or TRBD2 (5 bases each). Trimming removed 0 bases at V and 0 bases at J, with 7 bases between. The CDR3 has 15 amino acids. Germline loops: CDR1 SGHRS, CDR2 YFSETQ. CDR3 DNA sequence: TGCGCCAGCAGCTTGGGTGGGACCTCCTACAATGAGCAGTTCTTC. Protein: CASSLGGTSYNEQFF.

V gene TRBV20-1 combines with J gene TRBJ2-2; D is possibly TRBD1 or TRBD2 (5 bases each). The length of the CDR3 is 14 residues. In germline, CDR1 is DFQATT, CDR2 SNEGSKA (reference sequence). The V and J ends lost 4 bases and 1 base respectively, with 10 bases between them. In DNA, the CDR3 is TGCAGTGCTACCGGGACGGGGAACACCGGGGAGCTGTTTTTT. The encoded protein is CSATGTGNTGELFF.

The chain recombines TRBV3-1 with TRBJ2-5; 10 bases are a match to TRBD1. The CDR3 runs 17 residues. Germline V gene lookup returns CDR1 LGHDT and CDR2 YNNKEL (reference sequence). With V trimmed by 2 bases and J by 5 bases, 11 bases remained unmatched. CDR3 in amino acids: CASSQPFRDRGGETQYF. The CDR3 DNA reads as TGTGCCAGCAGCCAACCTTTCCGGGACAGGGGAGGGGAGACCCAGTACTTC.

The chain employs TRBV24-1 and TRBJ2-3, with D perhaps TRBD1 or TRBD2 (7 bases each). The CDR3 has 17 amino acids. V gave up 7 bases and J gave up 5 bases, with 24 bases separating them. The germline CDR1 and CDR2 sequences are KGHDR and SFDVKD. CDR3 coding DNA: TGTGCCACCAGCGAGCACGACAGGGAGGGCCCCGAAGATACGCAGTATTTT. This sequence encodes CATSEHDREGPEDTQYF.

This chain connects TRBV2 to TRBJ1-2; weak D call: TRBD1 (5 bases). Trimming left V 1 base short and J 4 bases short, with 10 bases between. The CDR3 sequence is 14 residues long. The germline V gene encodes CDR1 SNHLY and CDR2 FYNNEI. CDR3 DNA: TGTGCCAGCAGTGAAGAAGGGGAGCCCTATGGCTACACCTTC. Its translation is CASSEEGEPYGYTF.

This chain joins TRBV30 and TRBJ1-5; TRBD1 aligns across 10 bases. CDR1 and CDR2 from the germline V gene are GTSNPN and SVGIG (reference sequence). V lost 2 bases to trimming and J lost 6 bases; unmatched junction nucleotides: 7. The CDR3 runs to 15 residues. CDR3: CAWSPPTGGGQPQHF. The CDR3, as DNA: TGTGCCTGGAGTCCACCGACAGGGGGCGGTCAGCCCCAGCATTTT. The entire variable domain, with the rest obtained from reference TRBV30 and TRBJ1-5, is as follows: SQTIHQWPATLVQPVGSPLSLECTVEGTSNPNLYWYRQAAGRGLQLLFYSVGIGQISSEVPQNLSASRPQDRQFILSSKKLLLSDSGFYLCAWSPPTGGGQPQHFGDGTRLSIL.

V is TRBV3-1 and J is TRBJ1-2; D not resolved. The CDR3 spans 16 residues. Trimming stripped 1 base from V and 5 bases from J, with 17 bases between. From germline, CDR1 is LGHDT and CDR2 YNNKEL (reference sequence). The CDR3 loop is CASSQADLGFGYGYTF. The DNA of the CDR3 is TGTGCCAGCAGCCAAGCCGACTTAGGGTTTGGGTATGGCTACACCTTC.

The chain recombines TRBV3-1 with TRBJ2-1; D is unresolved. The CDR3 sequence is 13 residues long. CDR1 is LGHDT, CDR2 YNNKEL, per germline (reference sequence). The V gene lost 4 bases and the J gene lost 7 bases, with 11 bases spanning the gap. The CDR3 DNA reads TGTGCCAGCAGCCCACAGCCGAGGAATGAGCAGTTCTTC. This codes for CASSPQPRNEQFF.